One and the same sample provided the 30 T cell receptor beta chains below, sequenced in a study of CD8 T cells in ankylosing spondylitis. TCRdb independently ran MiXCR on the 5' RACE reads; one entry per CDR3 protein. The sample holds some 37,000 distinct CDR3 sequences, approximately 6% seen once. The material sequenced was blood, either unsorted or a sorted T cell fraction (not recorded which). All receptors come from a male donor with ankylosing spondylitis or in good health (not recorded which).

Many counts were recorded for this clonotype. This chain links TRBV7-9 with TRBJ2-3, with D tentatively TRBD2 (6 bases). Germline V gives CDR1 SEHNR, CDR2 FQNEAQ (reference sequence). Trimming stripped 1 base from V and 9 bases from J, with 11 bases between. The CDR3 sequence is 13 residues long. This chain's CDR3 is CASSLGASVTQYF. The CDR3 bases are TGTGCCAGCAGCTTAGGGGCTAGCGTAACGCAGTATTTT. The whole variable domain, filled in from reference TRBV7-9 and TRBJ2-3, reads DTGVSQNPRHKITKRGQNVTFRCDPISEHNRLYWYRQTLGQGPEFLTYFQNEAQLEKSRLLSDRFSAERPKGSFSTLEIQRTEQGDSAMYLCASSLGASVTQYFGPGTRLTVL.

There are many counts of this clonotype. This chain connects TRBV7-9 to TRBJ2-3, with D possibly TRBD1 on 5 matching bases. The CDR3 runs to 14 residues. Germline V gene lookup returns CDR1 SEHNR and CDR2 FQNEAQ (reference sequence). Trimming stripped 4 bases from V and 4 bases from J, with 12 bases between. CDR3 DNA: TGTGCCAGCAGCTCCGACAGACATGCAGATACGCAGTATTTT. Residues: CASSSDRHADTQYF.

This clonotype was detected many times. This chain connects TRBV5-1 to TRBJ2-1; possible D gene TRBD1, 7 bases. The CDR3 is made up of 17 amino acids. The V end was cut by 1 base, the J end by 2 bases, with 16 bases between. From germline, CDR1 is SGHRS and CDR2 YFSETQ. The CDR3 here is CASSLKSQGGTYNEQFF. CDR3 nucleotide sequence: TGCGCCAGCAGCTTGAAGTCCCAGGGGGGCACCTACAATGAGCAGTTCTTC.

Ten or more counts support this clonotype. The chain has TRBV5-1 and TRBJ2-2; the D is unclear. V lost 0 bases and J 6 bases, leaving 9 bases between the germline ends. In germline, CDR1 is SGHRS, CDR2 YFSETQ. The CDR3 is made up of 14 amino acids. This CDR3 reads CASSLAELAGELFF. Here the CDR3 DNA reads TGCGCCAGCAGCTTGGCCGAACTCGCCGGGGAGCTGTTTTTT.

This clonotype showed up many times. The genes are TRBV29-1 and TRBJ1-4, with 7 nucleotides matching TRBD1. This CDR3 is 14 amino acids long. In germline, CDR1 is SQVTM, CDR2 ANQGSEA. The junction had 10 bases not matched to a gene; V was cut back by 7 bases and J by 5 bases. As DNA, the CDR3 is TGCAGCGCCCAATCGGGACAGAGCAATGAAAAACTGTTTTTT. This encodes CSAQSGQSNEKLFF.

This clonotype was seen only a few times. The chain recombines TRBV2 with TRBJ2-5, with TRBD2 as a possible D gene (5 bases). This CDR3 is built from 13 residues. Per germline, CDR1 SNHLY and CDR2 FYNNEI. Trimming pared 8 bases from V and 2 bases from J, leaving 12 bases between. Here the CDR3 reads CASLPSRQETQYF. In DNA form, the CDR3 reads TGTGCCAGCCTGCCTAGCAGACAAGAGACCCAGTACTTC.

This clonotype appeared many times. The chain has TRBV7-2 and TRBJ2-1; no definite D call. Trimming cost V 3 bases and J 6 bases, with 9 bases left between them. Looked up from germline, CDR1 is SGHTA and CDR2 is FQGNSA. The CDR3 sequence is 13 residues long. Here the CDR3 reads CASSLYTPNEQFF. The CDR3 bases are TGTGCCAGCAGCTTGTACACACCCAATGAGCAGTTCTTC.

Many counts were recorded for this clonotype. V gene TRBV7-2 combines with J gene TRBJ1-5; D unresolved. The CDR3 extends over 16 amino acids. V was trimmed by 2 bases and J by 3 bases, leaving 14 bases between them. Germline values: CDR1 SGHTA, CDR2 FQGNSA. CDR3 nucleotide sequence: TGTGCCAGCAGCTTAACAGCCGGCCGGCTCAATCAGCCCCAGCATTTT. It translates to CASSLTAGRLNQPQHF.

This clonotype showed up many times. V is TRBV3-1 and J is TRBJ1-3, with D possibly matching TRBD1 (5 bases). The CDR3 extends over 13 amino acids. V gave up 8 bases and J gave up 2 bases, with 10 bases separating them. CDR1 is LGHDT, CDR2 YNNKEL, per germline (reference sequence). The CDR3, as DNA: TGTGCCAGCGTCCCGGGGGCTGGAAACACCATATATTTT. It is translated as CASVPGAGNTIYF.

This clonotype has at least ten counts. The chain employs TRBV28 and TRBJ2-1; 9 bases fit TRBD2. The CDR3 consists of 15 residues. The ends lost 4 bases at V and 4 bases at J; junction bases unmatched: 5. The germline gives CDR1 MDHEN, CDR2 SYDVKM. CDR3: CASSSRLAAYNEQFF. In DNA form, the CDR3 reads TGTGCCAGCAGTTCCCGACTAGCGGCTTACAATGAGCAGTTCTTC.

This clonotype was seen at least ten times. In DNA form, the CDR3 reads TGTGCCAGCAGCACCCCGGGGGCCAAAAACATTCAGTACTTC. Protein: CASSTPGAKNIQYF. This chain connects TRBV11-1 to TRBJ2-4, with D tentatively TRBD2 (5 bases). V was shortened by 5 bases and J by 1 base, with 9 bases between the two germline ends. The CDR3 is 14 residues long. CDR1 is SGHAT and CDR2 is FQDESV in the germline V gene (reference sequence).

This clonotype was seen repeatedly, ten times or more. The V call is TRBV18, the J call TRBJ1-1; no definite D call. Germline V gene data show CDR1 as KGHSH and CDR2 as LQKENI. The length of the CDR3 is 13 residues. V was pared by 5 bases and J by 0 bases, with 7 bases between. The CDR3 DNA follows: TGTGCCAGCTCAGATGAGATGAACACTGAAGCTTTCTTT. Its translation is CASSDEMNTEAFF.

In this sample, this clonotype turned up many times. V is TRBV28 and J is TRBJ1-5; no clear D. The V gene lost 3 bases and the J gene lost 11 bases, with 11 bases spanning the gap. Germline V gene sequence: CDR1 MDHEN, CDR2 SYDVKM. The CDR3 is 12 amino acids. The CDR3 loop reads CASSLSAPAQHF. CDR3 DNA sequence: TGTGCCAGCAGTTTGTCGGCTCCGGCCCAGCATTTT.

This clonotype was recorded many times. The chain links TRBV18 to TRBJ1-5; unclear D gene. The ends were cut back, 3 bases at V and 4 bases at J, with 7 bases in the middle. CDR1 KGHSH and CDR2 LQKENI come from the germline V gene. The CDR3 contains 13 residues. The CDR3 loop is CASSPAGNQPQHF. In DNA form, the CDR3 reads TGTGCCAGCTCACCGGCGGGGAATCAGCCCCAGCATTTT.

In this sample, this clonotype turned up many times. The V gene is TRBV29-1, the J gene TRBJ2-1; D possibly corresponds to TRBD2 (6 bases). The CDR3 length is 13 residues. From germline, CDR1 is SQVTM and CDR2 ANQGSEA. Deletions cut 6 bases from V and 10 bases from J, with 19 bases between. This chain's CDR3 is CSVMSGTSSEQFF. The CDR3 nucleotides read TGCAGCGTGATGAGTGGGACTTCGTCGGAGCAGTTCTTC.

This clonotype has a count of ten or more. The chain joins TRBV7-8 to TRBJ2-7; possible D gene TRBD1, 6 bases. Trimming cost V 2 bases and J 1 base, with 12 bases left between them. The CDR3 sequence is 15 residues long. Germline V lookup: CDR1 SGHVS, CDR2 FQNEAQ. CDR3 DNA sequence: TGTGCCAGCAGCTTAATGGGGGCCGCTTCCTACGAGCAGTACTTC. Amino acids: CASSLMGAASYEQYF. Filled out from reference TRBV7-8 and TRBJ2-7, the complete variable domain reads GAGVSQSPRYKVAKRGQDVALRCDPISGHVSLFWYQQALGQGPEFLTYFQNEAQLDKSGLPSDRFFAERPEGSVSTLKIQRTQQEDSAVYLCASSLMGAASYEQYFGPGTRLTVT.

In its sample, this clonotype was seen a few times. The V call is TRBV28, the J call TRBJ1-1; D is possibly TRBD1 (6 bases). The V gene's germline CDR1 is MDHEN and CDR2 SYDVKM. The CDR3 runs 12 residues. Deletions cut 7 bases from V and 6 bases from J, with 12 bases between. CDR3: CASKGRTAEAFF. The CDR3, as DNA: TGTGCCAGCAAAGGTCGGACAGCTGAAGCTTTCTTT.

This clonotype was detected ten times or more. The chain employs TRBV28 and TRBJ1-1; D possibly corresponds to TRBD1 (5 bases). Trimming took 5 bases from V and 0 from J, leaving 10 bases between them. CDR3 length: 14 amino acids. CDR1 is MDHEN, CDR2 SYDVKM, per germline. The CDR3 nucleotides read TGTGCCAGCAGTCCTGGGACGGTGAACACTGAAGCTTTCTTT. Protein sequence: CASSPGTVNTEAFF.

This clonotype was seen ten or more times. The chain combines TRBV5-1 with TRBJ2-7; TRBD1 or TRBD2 may be the D gene (5 bases each). The CDR3 loop spans 17 amino acids. The germline V gene encodes CDR1 SGHRS and CDR2 YFSETQ. The V end was cut by 2 bases, the J end by 6 bases, with 24 bases between. The CDR3 loop reads CASSLRSTGTLPSEQYF. The CDR3, as DNA: TGCGCCAGCAGCTTAAGATCTACCGGGACCCTTCCCTCCGAGCAGTACTTC.

This clonotype has ten or more counts. The rearrangement uses TRBV11-3 and TRBJ2-5, with 7 bases that match TRBD2. Trimming at V came to 8 bases and at J to 5 bases, leaving 11 bases not matched to a gene. Germline assignment: CDR1 SGHNT and CDR2 YENEEA. CDR3 length: 14 amino acids. The CDR3 reads CASSASAGSETQYF. DNA for the CDR3: TGTGCCAGCTCCGCCTCAGCGGGGAGTGAGACCCAGTACTTC.

This clonotype has a count of ten or more. This chain connects TRBV2 to TRBJ1-2; a weak D match, TRBD1 (5 bases). The CDR3 length is 15 residues. Trimming cost V 3 bases and J 3 bases, with 14 bases left between them. Germline V gene sequence: CDR1 SNHLY, CDR2 FYNNEI. CDR3 sequence reads: CASSEGDSRDYGYTF. The CDR3 DNA follows: TGTGCCAGCAGTGAGGGAGACAGCAGGGACTATGGCTACACCTTC.

This clonotype was counted ten times or more. V is TRBV5-1 and J is TRBJ1-2, with D uncertain. Germline CDR1 is SGHRS and CDR2 is YFSETQ. CDR3 size: 15 residues. Trimming stripped 2 bases from V and 2 bases from J, with 13 bases between. In DNA, the CDR3 is TGCGCCAGCAGCTTCGGGCTGAGCGGGAACTATGGCTACACCTTC. Its protein product is CASSFGLSGNYGYTF.

This clonotype appeared many times. V gene TRBV27 combines with J gene TRBJ2-7; D not resolved. The CDR3 length is 11 residues. The V gene's germline CDR1 is MNHEY and CDR2 SMNVEV (reference sequence). Trimming took off 3 bases at V and 6 bases at J, with 6 bases between the two ends. CDR3 region: CASSFTGEQYF. The CDR3 DNA reads TGTGCCAGCAGTTTTACGGGCGAGCAGTACTTC.

The sample holds many counts of this clonotype. This chain links TRBV5-1 with TRBJ2-7, with D perhaps TRBD1 or TRBD2 (5 bases each). The CDR3 length is 15 residues. V shed 7 bases and J shed 0 bases, with 17 bases lying between them. Germline-derived CDR1 and CDR2 are SGHRS and YFSETQ. The CDR3 DNA is TGCGCCAGCCACCTAGAGGGGTCGAGCTCCTACGAGCAGTACTTC. Its translation: CASHLEGSSSYEQYF. The whole variable domain, filled in from reference TRBV5-1 and TRBJ2-7, reads KAGVTQTPRYLIKTRGQQVTLSCSPISGHRSVSWYQQTPGQGLQFLFEYFSETQRNKGNFPGRFSGRQFSNSRSEMNVSTLELGDSALYLCASHLEGSSSYEQYFGPGTRLTVT.

Many counts were recorded for this clonotype. This chain joins TRBV3-1 and TRBJ2-7; D perhaps matches TRBD1 (5 bases). The CDR3 totals 11 residues. CDR1 and CDR2 (germline): LGHDT, YNNKEL (reference sequence). V was pared by 4 bases and J by 12 bases, with 13 bases between. CDR3 nucleotide sequence: TGTGCCAGCAGCCGGGGCCCGAAACGGTACTTC. Amino acid sequence: CASSRGPKRYF.

This clonotype was counted many times. This rearrangement joins TRBV20-1 to TRBJ2-3; 13 nucleotides match TRBD2. The V segment lost 0 bases and the J segment 2 bases; nucleotides outside the gene matches: 5. Germline values: CDR1 DFQATT, CDR2 SNEGSKA (reference sequence). The CDR3 covers 17 residues. The CDR3 DNA follows: TGCAGTGCTAGAGATTGGGGACTAGCGGGGAACACAGATACGCAGTATTTT. Protein product: CSARDWGLAGNTDTQYF.

This clonotype was counted ten times or more. The V gene is TRBV3-1, the J gene TRBJ2-3, with D uncertain. The CDR3 is 13 residues long. Trimming took off 1 base at V and 3 bases at J, with 5 bases between the two ends. Per germline, CDR1 LGHDT and CDR2 YNNKEL (reference sequence). The CDR3 protein is CASSQAGTDTQYF. For the CDR3, the DNA is TGTGCCAGCAGCCAAGCTGGAACAGATACGCAGTATTTT.

At least ten counts were recorded for this clonotype. V usage is TRBV5-1 and J usage is TRBJ2-5, with TRBD2 as a possible D gene (5 bases). Germline V gene data show CDR1 as SGHRS and CDR2 as YFSETQ. The V gene lost 1 base and the J gene lost 2 bases, with 12 bases spanning the gap. The CDR3 sequence is 15 residues long. CDR3 loop: CASSLLGRVQETQYF. The DNA of the CDR3 is TGCGCCAGCAGCTTGCTAGGGCGGGTGCAAGAGACCCAGTACTTC.

This clonotype occurred many times. This rearrangement joins TRBV6-6 to TRBJ2-7; 9 positions agree with TRBD1. The V gene end was trimmed by 6 bases and the J gene end by 7 bases; junction bases not matched to a gene: 4. The CDR3 extends over 12 amino acids. Germline lookup yields CDR1 MNHNY and CDR2 SVGAGI (reference sequence). Here the CDR3 DNA reads TGTGCCAGCAGACCGGACAGGGGAGAGCAGTACTTC. Translated: CASRPDRGEQYF.

In this sample, this clonotype turned up many times. The rearrangement links TRBV7-1 to TRBJ2-2; TRBD2 matches 8 bases. TRBV7-1 is marked as an open reading frame, function uncertain. The CDR3 runs to 17 residues. Trimming at V came to 3 bases and at J to 5 bases, leaving 11 bases not matched to a gene. The CDR3: CASSSPGSGSRTGELFF. CDR3 DNA sequence: TGTGCCAGCAGCTCCCCCGGGAGCGGGAGTCGAACCGGGGAGCTGTTTTTT.